This TCR beta chain came from a study of cytomegalovirus exposure and HLA in healthy donors. Findings and caveats of the study: Later analysis demonstrated an association between a missense DCLRE1C variant and TCR beta V- and J-gene trimming. A later analysis linked roughly 17,000 TCR beta sequences to HLA alleles at 0.05 false discovery rate.

This clone occurred once. Its antigen is unidentified. The PCR employed 60 Vbeta primers together with 13 Jbeta primers. Sequenced by immunoSEQ multiplex PCR; TCRdb stores in-frame clones only, minus some. The sample shows about 260,000 clones, 70% to 90% of them seen only once. The ends were cut back, 0 bases at V and 1 base at J, with 6 bases in the middle. Germline-derived CDR1 and CDR2 are LGHNA and YNFKEQ. The CDR3 has 14 amino acids. This chain connects TRBV4-2 to TRBJ1-1; the D is unclear. Sequenced input: PBMCs. The receptor was isolated from a woman aged 40-49 years in good health and CMV-seropositive. The CDR3 here is CASSQDQKNTEAFF. CDR3 in DNA: TGTGCCAGCAGCCAAGATCAGAAGAACACTGAAGCTTTCTTT.